Following are 17 T cell receptor beta chains from one sample sequenced in a study of T cells in women clearing cervical HPV infection. Produced via immunoSEQ multiplex PCR; TCRdb's table is partial and in-frame only. Its listing shows 30,000 to 45,000 clones. The sample comprised blood buffy coat. The receptors stem from a woman aged 18 to 75 with a cervical HPV16 infection that either progressed to CIN3+ or cleared (not recorded which).

For this clone: The read stops 3 residues short of the end of the CDR3; the missing end is completed from the germline J gene. The rearrangement links TRBV28 to TRBJ2-3, with D tentatively TRBD1 (7 bases). V lost 10 bases and J 8 bases, leaving 31 bases between the germline ends. The germline V gene encodes CDR1 MDHEN and CDR2 SYDVKM. This CDR3 has 17 residues. The part of the CDR3 DNA that was read is TGTGCCACCGAGGGGGCGGGCTCCGGGGGACTCGTAGGTACG. As protein: CATEGAGSGGLVGT. The full CDR3 protein reads CATEGAGSGGLVGTQYF.

A word on this clone: The read halts 3 residues ahead of the CDR3 end, with the missing end drawn from the germline J gene. The chain is built from TRBV20-1 and TRBJ2-1; 9 nucleotides align to TRBD2. The germline V gene encodes CDR1 DFQATT and CDR2 SNEGSKA (reference sequence). Trimming removed 1 base from V and 8 bases from J; junction bases left unmatched: 9. The CDR3 contains 15 residues. CDR3 in amino acids: CSARGFLAGIYEQFF. The DNA read from the CDR3 is TGCAGTGCTAGAGGTTTTCTAGCGGGAATATATGAG.

Remarks on this clone: The read ends 3 residues early relative to the CDR3; the germline J gene fills the gap. The V and J genes are TRBV7-9 and TRBJ1-5; 10 bases are a match to TRBD1. The CDR3 is made up of 13 amino acids. V lost 5 bases to trimming and J lost 9 bases; unmatched junction nucleotides: 4. In germline, CDR1 is SEHNR, CDR2 FQNEAQ (reference sequence). CDR3 DNA (partial): TGTGCCAGCAGCGGGACAGGGGTCCTGCCC. It specifies CASSGTGVLP. The CDR3 reads in full as CASSGTGVLPQHF.

With regard to this clone: The CDR3 is cut off 3 residues early in the read; its end comes from the germline J gene. The rearrangement uses TRBV27 and TRBJ1-6; no definite D call. CDR1 is MNHEY, CDR2 SMNVEV, per germline (reference sequence). Trimming removed 3 bases at V and 0 bases at J, with 9 bases between. The length of the CDR3 is 16 residues. The CDR3 loop is CASSLGPLSYNSPLHF. The DNA read from the CDR3 is TGTGCCAGCAGTTTGGGCCCACTCTCCTATAATTCACCC.

Concerning this clone: The CDR3 is cut off 3 residues early in the read; its end comes from the germline J gene. V gene TRBV28 combines with J gene TRBJ2-7; tentatively, D is TRBD1 (5 bases). V was pared by 4 bases and J by 3 bases, with 19 bases between. The CDR3 has 16 amino acids. Germline assignment: CDR1 MDHEN and CDR2 SYDVKM. The CDR3 sequence is CASSSSSPPDSYEQYF. The sequenced part of the CDR3 DNA is TGTGCCAGCAGTTCCTCCTCCCCCCCCGACAGCTACGAG.

A note on this clone: The read ends 3 residues shy of where the CDR3 ends; the end is completed using the germline J gene. The genes are TRBV6-1 and TRBJ2-1, with 10 bases matching TRBD2. This CDR3 contains 16 residues. CDR1 is MNHNS, CDR2 SASEGT, per germline. V was pared by 4 bases and J by 2 bases, with 5 bases of the junction left unmatched. The CDR3 spells CASSVLAGGPYNEQFF. CDR3 DNA, as far as it was read: TGTGCCAGCAGTGTATTAGCGGGGGGACCCTACAATGAG.

For this clone: The missing CDR3 end, 3 residues past where the read stops, is filled in from the germline J gene. V gene TRBV2 combines with J gene TRBJ1-4; 8 nucleotides match TRBD1. The CDR3 is 14 residues long. Losses at the gene ends were 6 bases for V and 8 bases for J; bases not matched to a gene: 8. Germline V lookup: CDR1 SNHLY, CDR2 FYNNEI. CDR3 DNA (partial): TGTGCCAGCAGGAGACAGGGGTATGGGGAAAAA. Translating it yields CASRRQGYGEK. The full CDR3 sequence reads CASRRQGYGEKLFF.

About this clone itself: At one of its ends the junction is not consistent with the germline gene, which may arise from a read error. Read sequence stops 3 residues before the CDR3 end, and the germline J gene provides the missing end. The V gene is TRBV4-2, the J gene TRBJ2-1; D remains ambiguous. The CDR3 has 13 residues. CDR1 and CDR2 (germline): LGHNA, YNFKEQ. The CDR3 region is CASSQENNNEQFF. The sequenced CDR3 bases are TGCGCCAGCAGCCAAGAAAACAACAATGAG.

Comment on this clone: The read gets to within 3 residues of the CDR3 end, and the germline J gene fills in the rest. V usage is TRBV2 and J usage is TRBJ2-1, with TRBD2 matching over 11 bases. Trimming at V came to 4 bases and at J to 9 bases, leaving 2 bases not matched to a gene. The CDR3 contains 13 residues. Germline CDR1 is SNHLY and CDR2 is FYNNEI. The covered CDR3 bases are TGTGCCAGCAGTGGTCTAGCGGGGGGTGAG. Its protein product is CASSGLAGGE. The full CDR3 protein is CASSGLAGGEQFF.

On this clone: The read comes to an end 3 residues before the CDR3 does, leaving the germline J gene to fill in the end. The chain uses TRBV5-1 and TRBJ2-7, with D maybe TRBD1 (5 bases). This CDR3 is built from 15 residues. Trimming removed 3 bases from V and 5 bases from J, with 18 bases in between. CDR1 is SGHRS, CDR2 YFSETQ, per germline. The CDR3 loop reads CASSWPVAGADEQYF. Partial CDR3 DNA: TGCGCCAGCAGCTGGCCCGTCGCTGGGGCAGACGAG. Based on the CDR3 plus reference TRBV5-1 and TRBJ2-7, the full variable domain is KAGVTQTPRYLIKTRGQQVTLSCSPISGHRSVSWYQQTPGQGLQFLFEYFSETQRNKGNFPGRFSGRQFSNSRSEMNVSTLELGDSALYLCASSWPVAGADEQYFGPGTRLTVT.

A word on this clone: The read falls 3 residues short of the CDR3 end, and the missing part is taken from the germline J gene. The chain combines TRBV5-1 with TRBJ2-5; 9 bases align to TRBD2. Germline V CDR1 and CDR2: SGHRS, YFSETQ. V lost 1 base to trimming and J lost 4 bases; unmatched junction nucleotides: 8. The CDR3 contains 16 residues. The CDR3 sequence: CASSLSPSGVAETQYF. Partial CDR3 DNA: TGCGCCAGCAGCTTGAGTCCTAGCGGGGTTGCAGAGACC.

In regard to this clone: The sequenced fragment ends 3 residues before the CDR3 boundary, so the rest is inferred from the germline J gene. V and J are TRBV6-1 and TRBJ1-1; tentatively, D is TRBD1 (6 bases). This CDR3 has 13 residues. Germline-derived CDR1 and CDR2 are MNHNS and SASEGT. CDR3 DNA, as far as it was read: TGTGCCAGCAGTGTTACAGGGAGTCGCGAA. Translating gives CASSVTGSRE. The entire CDR3 is CASSVTGSREAFF.

Details on this clone: The read falls 3 residues short of the CDR3 end, and the missing part is taken from the germline J gene. The chain uses TRBV3-1 (or the pseudogene TRBV3-2) and TRBJ1-4; D gene unclear. The germline V gene encodes CDR1 LGHDT and CDR2 YNNKEL (reference sequence). The CDR3 loop spans 14 amino acids. V lost 4 bases and J lost 5, with 11 bases in between. CDR3 region: CASSPRAGNEKLFF. CDR3 DNA (partial): TGTGCCAGCAGCCCGAGGGCGGGGAATGAAAAA.

Of note for this clone: The CDR3 is cut off 3 residues early in the read; its end comes from the germline J gene. The gene calls are TRBV19 and TRBJ2-1, with 10 bases fitting TRBD2. There are 15 residues in the CDR3. V was pared by 5 bases and J by 3 bases, with 4 bases of the junction left unmatched. Germline V gene sequence: CDR1 LNHDA, CDR2 SQIVND (reference sequence). The sequenced part of the CDR3 DNA is TGTGCCAGTAGTTCCCTAGCGGGGGTCTACAATGAG. Protein: CASSSLAGVYNE. The CDR3 as a whole reads CASSSLAGVYNEQFF.

As concerns this clone: The CDR3 is cut off 3 residues early in the read; its end comes from the germline J gene. The chain couples TRBV4-2 to TRBJ2-1; 8 nucleotides match TRBD2. CDR1 is LGHNA and CDR2 is YNFKEQ in the germline V gene. The CDR3 has 17 residues. Trimming at V came to 0 bases and at J to 4 bases, leaving 8 bases not matched to a gene. Incomplete CDR3 DNA: TGTGCCAGCAGCCAAGACGAGGCGGGGGGAGTATACAATGAG. Its protein product is CASSQDEAGGVYNE. From start to end, the CDR3 is CASSQDEAGGVYNEQFF.

To note about this clone: The read terminates 3 residues ahead of where the CDR3 ends, so the germline J gene completes it. This sequence joins TRBV6-2 or TRBV6-3 and TRBJ2-1; 8 bases match TRBD1. The CDR3 is made up of 15 amino acids. CDR1 is MNHEY, CDR2 SVGEGT, per germline. V lost 5 bases, J lost 4 bases, and 7 bases stayed unmatched. CDR3 DNA (partial): TGTGCCAGCAGTCCCGGACAGGGCGAGTACAATGAG. Its protein is CASSPGQGEYNE. The full CDR3 protein reads CASSPGQGEYNEQFF.

About this clone itself: The CDR3 is cut off 3 residues early in the read; its end comes from the germline J gene. The V call is TRBV14, the J call TRBJ2-2; 7 positions match TRBD1. V shed 2 bases and J 7 bases; nucleotides not matched to a gene: 4. This CDR3 has 14 residues. Germline V gene lookup returns CDR1 SGHDN and CDR2 FVKESK. CDR3 amino acids: CASSQQGVSGELFF. Incomplete CDR3 DNA: TGTGCCAGCAGCCAACAGGGGGTCAGCGGGGAG.